The clone carrying this TCR beta chain was counted ten times or more. The data are from a study of prognosis after radiotherapy for stage I lung cancer. Turning to the study itself: Tumors proved to be squamous cell carcinoma in about seven patients and represented adenocarcinoma in 12 to 13.

The CDR3 covers 14 residues. V shed 2 bases and J 10 bases; nucleotides not matched to a gene: 5. The germline gives CDR1 DFQATT, CDR2 SNEGSKA (reference sequence). TCR beta CDR3 amplification from genomic DNA was performed by two-round multiplex PCR. Primers were specific to each TRBV and TRBJ gene in first-round PCR. MiXCR, run by TCRdb on the multiplex PCR reads, gives a single entry per CDR3 protein. The data show about 35,000 distinct CDR3 sequences, with around a third seen just once and 25% to 30% held by the top ten. The chain combines TRBV20-1 with TRBJ2-1; TRBD2 aligns across 13 bases. The TCR was taken from a donor older than 45 with non-small cell lung cancer. This sample comprised PBMCs, obtained before or after stereotactic body radiation therapy (not recorded which). CDR3 residues: CSARKTSGGNEQFF. The CDR3 DNA reads as TGCAGTGCTAGAAAGACTAGCGGGGGGAACGAGCAGTTCTTC.